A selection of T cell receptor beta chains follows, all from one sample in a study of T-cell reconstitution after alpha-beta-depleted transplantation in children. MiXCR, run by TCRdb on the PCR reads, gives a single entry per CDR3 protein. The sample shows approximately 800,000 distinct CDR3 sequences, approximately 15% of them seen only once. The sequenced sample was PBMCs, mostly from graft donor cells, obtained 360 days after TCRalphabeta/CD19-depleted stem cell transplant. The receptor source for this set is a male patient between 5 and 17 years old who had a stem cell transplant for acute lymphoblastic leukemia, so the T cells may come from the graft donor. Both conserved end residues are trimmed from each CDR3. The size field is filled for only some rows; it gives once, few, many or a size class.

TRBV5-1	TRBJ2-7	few	ASSTGTGPSEQY
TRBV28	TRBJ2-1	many	ASSPRLTWSSYNEQF
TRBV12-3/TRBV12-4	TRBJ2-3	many	ASSFRSATDTQY
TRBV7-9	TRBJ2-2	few	ASSSRVGKTGELF
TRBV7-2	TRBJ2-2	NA	ASSRRASGGELF
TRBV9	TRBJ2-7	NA	ASSVVFRVEEQY
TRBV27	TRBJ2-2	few	ASSFTSGSLTGELF
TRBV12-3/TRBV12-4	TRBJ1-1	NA	ASSPDSDRYTEAF
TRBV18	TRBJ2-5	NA	ATAEALQETQY
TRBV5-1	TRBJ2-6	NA	ASIQGARGANVLT
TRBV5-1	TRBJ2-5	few	ASRHSTGPGETQY
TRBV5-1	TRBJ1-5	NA	ASSFGTGASNQPQH
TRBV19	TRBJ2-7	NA	AVRPGQGAYEQY
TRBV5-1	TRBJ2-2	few	ASSPGRHTGELF
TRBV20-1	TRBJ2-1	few	TVVAGYNEQF
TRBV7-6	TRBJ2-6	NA	ASSLLQGLAGANVLT
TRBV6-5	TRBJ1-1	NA	ASSYVQGEGPTEAF
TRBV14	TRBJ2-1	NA	ASSQDVGYFYNEQF
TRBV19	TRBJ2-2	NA	ASSIFGQLNTGELF
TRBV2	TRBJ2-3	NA	ASDPLAGEIDTQY
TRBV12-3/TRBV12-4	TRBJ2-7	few	ASSRTSGRASEQY
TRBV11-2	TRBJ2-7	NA	ASSLGLLNWTFSYEQY
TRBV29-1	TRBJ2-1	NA	SAGLADSEQF
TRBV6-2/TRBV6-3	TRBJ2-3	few	ASSPPVYVAGGPAQY
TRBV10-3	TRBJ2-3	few	AISDLLSGQGTDTQY
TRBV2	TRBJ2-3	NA	ARGTGESDTQY
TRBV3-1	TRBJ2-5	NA	ASSRGLALVETQY